Presented here are 14 T cell receptor beta chains from one specimen sequenced in a study of T-cell reconstitution after alpha-beta-depleted transplantation in children. The TCRbeta library incorporated unique molecular identifiers. TCRdb redid the calling of the PCR reads with MiXCR, one entry per CDR3 protein. This table has 420,000 or so distinct CDR3 sequences, about a tenth appearing once. This specimen consisted of PBMCs from the stem cell graft donor, obtained from the stem cell graft. The source is a human donor who donated a stem cell graft to a child with acute myeloid leukemia.

This clonotype has a handful of counts. The chain combines TRBV3-1 with TRBJ1-5, with D possibly matching TRBD1 (5 bases). The V and J ends lost 8 bases and 0 bases respectively, with 14 bases between them. CDR3 size: 15 residues. Germline CDR1 LGHDT, CDR2 YNNKEL (reference sequence). CDR3 protein: CASPDNVYSNQPQHF. CDR3 sequence (DNA): TGTGCCAGCCCGGACAACGTATATAGCAATCAGCCCCAGCATTTT.

The rearrangement joins TRBV5-1 to TRBJ2-7; 8 bases agree with TRBD1. V lost 6 bases, J lost 7 bases, and 18 bases stayed unmatched. Germline V CDR1 and CDR2: SGHRS, YFSETQ. This CDR3 has 16 residues. DNA of the CDR3: TGCGCCAGCACCGTCTCCAGACAGGGGACGATGTGGGAGCAGTACGTC. It specifies CASTVSRQGTMWEQYV.

The chain is built from TRBV5-1 and TRBJ2-1; 9 bases map to TRBD2. V trimming: 1 base; J trimming: 6 bases; junction bases outside the gene matches: 17. From germline, CDR1 is SGHRS and CDR2 YFSETQ. The CDR3 covers 19 residues. DNA for the CDR3: TGCGCCAGCAGCTTGCACGGCGGGGGGGTCGGTTTGGGGCTCAATGAGCAGTTCTTC. Its protein is CASSLHGGGVGLGLNEQFF. The whole variable domain, remainder taken from reference TRBV5-1 and TRBJ2-1, is KAGVTQTPRYLIKTRGQQVTLSCSPISGHRSVSWYQQTPGQGLQFLFEYFSETQRNKGNFPGRFSGRQFSNSRSEMNVSTLELGDSALYLCASSLHGGGVGLGLNEQFFGPGTRLTVL.

The chain employs TRBV5-6 and TRBJ2-5; 8 nucleotides line up with TRBD1. This CDR3 region has 14 residues. From germline, CDR1 is SGHDT and CDR2 YYEEEE. After removal of 4 bases from V and 2 bases from J, the junction contained 4 bases not matched to a gene. The CDR3 bases are TGTGCCAGCAGCCGGACAGGGAGACAAGAGACCCAGTACTTC. As protein: CASSRTGRQETQYF.

This chain connects TRBV20-1 to TRBJ1-5, with a tentative D call TRBD1 (6 bases). The CDR3 totals 15 residues. Germline CDR1 is DFQATT and CDR2 is SNEGSKA (reference sequence). V lost 0 bases and J lost 5, with 14 bases in between. The CDR3 nucleotides read TGCAGTGCTAGAGATTGGACAGCAGTTGATCAGCCCCAGCATTTT. Residues: CSARDWTAVDQPQHF.

The rearrangement joins TRBV5-1 to TRBJ1-2, with D uncertain. Germline values: CDR1 SGHRS, CDR2 YFSETQ. The CDR3 loop spans 13 amino acids. Trimming took off 4 bases at V and 3 bases at J, with 10 bases between the two ends. The CDR3 DNA follows: TGCGCCAGCAGCGCCCGGTTGGACTATGGCTACACCTTC. The encoded protein is CASSARLDYGYTF.

This clonotype was picked up a small number of times. This chain joins TRBV20-1 and TRBJ2-5; 10 nucleotides line up with TRBD1. The CDR3 has 13 amino acids. The trim removed 5 bases at V and 5 bases at J, leaving 5 bases unmatched. Germline CDR1 and CDR2: DFQATT and SNEGSKA (reference sequence). CDR3 bases: TGCAGTGCTGGGACAGGGGTCCGGGAGACCCAGTACTTC. Its protein is CSAGTGVRETQYF.

This clonotype was found a few times. The gene calls are TRBV18 and TRBJ2-7, with a tentative D call TRBD2 (5 bases). Trimming shortened V by 0 bases and J by 6 bases, and 12 bases separated the two germline ends. This CDR3 spans 14 amino acids. The germline CDR1 and CDR2 sequences are KGHSH and LQKENI. The CDR3 bases are TGTGCCAGCTCACCACCGTGGCAGGACTCCGAGCAGTACTTC. Translating it yields CASSPPWQDSEQYF.

This clonotype was counted between two and nine times. This rearrangement joins TRBV20-1 to TRBJ2-7; 12 positions match TRBD2. The V gene end was trimmed by 2 bases and the J gene end by 5 bases; junction bases not matched to a gene: 10. Germline values: CDR1 DFQATT, CDR2 SNEGSKA (reference sequence). The CDR3 covers 16 residues. CDR3 amino acids: CSARKTSGSIGDEQYF. Here the CDR3 DNA reads TGCAGTGCTAGAAAGACTAGCGGGAGTATCGGCGACGAGCAGTACTTC.

This clonotype was picked up a small number of times. V usage is TRBV20-1 and J usage is TRBJ2-7; tentative D call: TRBD1 (6 bases). V shed 1 base and J shed 2 bases, with 18 bases lying between them. CDR1 DFQATT and CDR2 SNEGSKA come from the germline V gene (reference sequence). The CDR3 spans 16 residues. The CDR3 region is CSARGIGRGRTYEQYF. The CDR3 DNA sequence: TGCAGTGCTAGAGGGATAGGCAGGGGTCGGACCTACGAGCAGTACTTC.

This clonotype was seen a few times. Germline is not matched at one junction end, which may reflect a read error. The gene calls are TRBV4-3 and TRBJ2-1; either TRBD1 or TRBD2 may supply D (5 bases each). The CDR3 is made up of 13 amino acids. Per germline, CDR1 LGHNA and CDR2 YSLEER. In DNA, the CDR3 is TGCGCCAGCAGCCAAGTACCCTGGGACCCACTACTGTTC. It specifies CASSQVPWDPLLF.

This clonotype was recorded a few times. The chain has TRBV10-3 and TRBJ2-1; possible D gene TRBD2, 5 bases. The CDR3 extends over 17 amino acids. The V gene lost 3 bases and the J gene lost 8 bases, with 23 bases spanning the gap. CDR1 and CDR2 (germline): ENHRY, SYGVKD. Here the CDR3 reads CAISEVQGLPPKDEQFF. CDR3 in DNA: TGTGCCATCAGTGAAGTTCAAGGACTTCCACCTAAGGATGAGCAGTTCTTC.

This clonotype was found a few times. This chain links TRBV29-1 with TRBJ1-1; TRBD1 might be the D (6 bases). CDR1 is SQVTM, CDR2 ANQGSEA, per germline. V was cut by 3 bases and J by 2 bases, with 10 bases left in between. The CDR3 has 13 residues. The DNA for the CDR3 is TGCAGCGTTGACGGGGGGCCTAACACTGAAGCTTTCTTT. Residues: CSVDGGPNTEAFF.

The chain carries TRBV12-3 or TRBV12-4 and TRBJ2-2; TRBD2 matches 7 bases. This CDR3 has 15 amino acids. The junction had 4 bases not matched to a gene; V was cut back by 3 bases and J by 3 bases. The CDR3 sequence: CASSLGGSDTGELFF. The CDR3 DNA sequence: TGTGCCAGCAGTTTGGGCGGGAGTGACACCGGGGAGCTGTTTTTT.